The 18 T cell receptor beta chains below all came from one sample that was sequenced in a study of cytomegalovirus exposure and HLA in healthy donors. The PCR made use of 60 Vbeta and 13 Jbeta primers. Assay used: immunoSEQ multiplex PCR; TCRdb lists only in-frame clones, some missing. The sample contains 15,000 to 20,000 clones, roughly 70% of which appear only once. The sequencing sample was made of PBMCs. Receptors were obtained from a young man in good health and CMV-seronegative.

The chain recombines TRBV4-2 with TRBJ1-1, with D possibly being TRBD1 (6 bases). The CDR3 consists of 15 residues. Trimming removed 0 bases from V and 4 bases from J, with 12 bases in between. The V gene's germline CDR1 is LGHNA and CDR2 YNFKEQ. The CDR3 loop reads CASSQDVGAGTEAFF. The CDR3 DNA follows: TGTGCCAGCAGCCAAGACGTGGGGGCGGGCACTGAAGCTTTCTTT.

V gene TRBV6-1 combines with J gene TRBJ2-2; the D is unclear. CDR1 and CDR2 (germline): MNHNS, SASEGT. V was cut by 7 bases and J by 2 bases, with 11 bases left in between. The CDR3 is 14 residues long. The CDR3 sequence: CASTGLYNTGELFF. In DNA, the CDR3 is TGTGCCAGCACGGGTCTGTATAACACCGGGGAGCTGTTTTTT.

The chain links TRBV5-1 to TRBJ1-1; 8 nucleotides match TRBD1. The germline gives CDR1 SGHRS, CDR2 YFSETQ. V trimming: 6 bases; J trimming: 11 bases; junction bases outside the gene matches: 15. The CDR3 length is 14 residues. The chain's CDR3 is CASNLEPRGPGAFF. CDR3 bases: TGCGCCAGCAATCTGGAGCCCAGGGGGCCGGGGGCTTTCTTT.

The chain joins TRBV29-1 to TRBJ1-5; TRBD1 matches at 7 bases. Unmatched junction bases numbered 7, after V lost 6 bases and J lost 2 bases. CDR1 and CDR2 (germline): SQVTM, ANQGSEA. This CDR3 spans 14 amino acids. The CDR3 reads CSVSQGSGNQPQHF. In DNA form, the CDR3 reads TGCAGCGTGTCACAGGGGAGTGGCAATCAGCCCCAGCATTTT.

The rearrangement joins TRBV7-9 to TRBJ1-2, with 8 bases fitting TRBD1. Looked up from germline, CDR1 is SEHNR and CDR2 is FQNEAQ (reference sequence). Losses at the gene ends were 1 base for V and 3 bases for J; bases not matched to a gene: 4. This CDR3 is 15 amino acids long. CDR3 nucleotide sequence: TGTGCCAGCAGCTTAGGGACAGGGACGGACTATGGCTACACCTTC. It codes for CASSLGTGTDYGYTF.

The rearrangement links TRBV30 to TRBJ1-1, with no clear D. V was clipped by 8 bases and J by 1 base, with 11 bases between them. The CDR3 sequence is 12 residues long. CDR1 and CDR2 (germline): GTSNPN, SVGIG (reference sequence). The CDR3 nucleotides read TGTGCCCACAATACCCCGAACACTGAAGCTTTCTTT. This translates into CAHNTPNTEAFF.

The chain employs TRBV30 and TRBJ2-7; D gene unclear. Germline-derived CDR1 and CDR2 are GTSNPN and SVGIG (reference sequence). The CDR3 covers 12 residues. The V end was cut by 0 bases, the J end by 3 bases, with 6 bases between. The CDR3 spells CAWSVSIYEQYF. The DNA for the CDR3 is TGTGCCTGGAGTGTGAGTATCTACGAGCAGTACTTC.

The V and J genes are TRBV7-6 and TRBJ2-2; 7 bases match TRBD1. In germline, CDR1 is SGHVS, CDR2 FNYEAQ. V was pared by 5 bases and J by 5 bases, with 8 bases of the junction left unmatched. This CDR3 region has 15 residues. DNA of the CDR3: TGTGCCAGCAGCCGTAAGGGGGCAAATACCGGGGAGCTGTTTTTT. Translated: CASSRKGANTGELFF.

This clone was counted once. V gene TRBV6-5 combines with J gene TRBJ2-5; 12 bases line up with TRBD2. Germline CDR1 and CDR2: MNHEY and SVGAGI. CDR3 length: 16 residues. J gave up 3 bases and V 4 bases, and 6 bases lay outside the gene matches. The DNA of the CDR3 is TGTGCCAGCAGTTCCCGACTAGCGGGGGACAAAGAGACCCAGTACTTC. It is translated as CASSSRLAGDKETQYF.

V and J are TRBV2 and TRBJ1-2; D unresolved. The CDR3 covers 11 residues. Per germline, CDR1 SNHLY and CDR2 FYNNEI. Trimming removed 8 bases from V and 5 bases from J, with 9 bases in between. CDR3 DNA: TGTGCCAGCGGCCTTGGTTATGGCTACACCTTC. Protein: CASGLGYGYTF. The variable domain in full, completed from reference TRBV2 and TRBJ1-2, reads EPEVTQTPSHQVTQMGQEVILRCVPISNHLYFYWYRQILGQKVEFLVSFYNNEISEKSEIFDDQFSVERPDGSNFTLKIRSTKLEDSAMYFCASGLGYGYTFGSGTRLTVV.

The chain links TRBV9 to TRBJ2-3, with 9 bases lining up with TRBD1. CDR1 is SGDLS and CDR2 is YYNGEE in the germline V gene. The CDR3 covers 16 residues. Trimming cost V 2 bases and J 4 bases; bases outside gene matches: 8. CDR3 in DNA: TGTGCCAGCAGCGTTGGGACAGGGAAACCCGCAGATACGCAGTATTTT. Amino acid sequence: CASSVGTGKPADTQYF. Drawing the rest from reference TRBV9 and TRBJ2-3, the complete variable domain is DSGVTQTPKHLITATGQRVTLRCSPRSGDLSVYWYQQSLDQGLQFLIQYYNGEERAKGNILERFSAQQFPDLHSELNLSSLELGDSALYFCASSVGTGKPADTQYFGPGTRLTVL.

The V call is TRBV30, the J call TRBJ2-1, with 8 bases fitting TRBD1. Germline assignment: CDR1 GTSNPN and CDR2 SVGIG (reference sequence). Unmatched junction bases numbered 4, after V lost 1 base and J lost 2 bases. CDR3 size: 15 residues. CDR3 region: CAWSGWTGPYNEQFF. CDR3 in DNA: TGTGCCTGGAGTGGATGGACAGGGCCCTACAATGAGCAGTTCTTC.

The chain is built from TRBV5-4 and TRBJ2-7; 9 nucleotides line up with TRBD2. Germline-derived CDR1 and CDR2 are SGHNT and YYREEE (reference sequence). This CDR3 is 16 amino acids long. Trimming removed 0 bases from V and 6 bases from J; junction bases left unmatched: 10. CDR3 amino acids: CASSLAGAGGRLEQYF. The DNA of the CDR3 is TGTGCCAGCAGCTTGGCTGGGGCGGGAGGGCGGCTCGAGCAGTACTTC.

The rearrangement joins TRBV18 to TRBJ1-1, with D possibly TRBD1 on 5 matching bases. Germline lookup yields CDR1 KGHSH and CDR2 LQKENI. The CDR3 loop spans 14 amino acids. The V end lost 5 bases, the J end lost 0 bases, and 10 bases lay between the germline ends. The CDR3 here is CASSLGQLNTEAFF. In DNA form, the CDR3 reads TGTGCCAGCTCATTGGGGCAGTTGAACACTGAAGCTTTCTTT.

This clone occurred a few times. In nucleotides, the CDR3 is TGTGCCAGCAGCAGGAGGGGGCAAGGGAGCACTGAAGCTTTCTTT. This gives the protein CASSRRGQGSTEAFF. The chain recombines TRBV5-8 with TRBJ1-1; 7 nucleotides align to TRBD1. Germline CDR1 reads SGHTS; CDR2 reads YDEGEE. J was trimmed by 4 bases and V by 4 bases; bases with no gene match: 10. This CDR3 has 15 residues. Using reference TRBV5-8 and TRBJ1-1 for the parts outside the CDR3, the full variable domain is EAGVTQSPTHLIKTRGQQATLRCSPISGHTSVYWYQQALGLGLQFLLWYDEGEERNRGNFPPRFSGRQFPNYSSELNVNALELEDSALYLCASSRRGQGSTEAFFGQGTRLTVV.

This sequence joins TRBV30 and TRBJ2-3, with TRBD2 identical over 10 bases. The germline gives CDR1 GTSNPN, CDR2 SVGIG (reference sequence). The CDR3 has 14 amino acids. With 3 bases clipped from V and 6 bases from J, the junction kept 6 bases outside the gene matches. CDR3 DNA sequence: TGTGCCTGGAGACTGAGCGGGGGGGCCGATACGCAGTATTTT. Protein: CAWRLSGGADTQYF.

The chain recombines TRBV6-5 with TRBJ1-2, with D perhaps matching TRBD1 (5 bases). Trimming stripped 2 bases from V and 4 bases from J, with 8 bases between. The CDR3 sequence is 13 residues long. Per germline, CDR1 MNHEY and CDR2 SVGAGI. The CDR3 DNA follows: TGTGCCAGCAGTTACGTCGGGGGCTATGGCTACACCTTC. This codes for CASSYVGGYGYTF.

The V and J genes are TRBV29-1 and TRBJ2-1, with 7 bases fitting TRBD2. Germline V gene data show CDR1 as SQVTM and CDR2 as ANQGSEA. The J segment lost 3 bases and the V segment lost 6 bases, leaving 5 bases of the junction unmatched. The length of the CDR3 is 13 residues. The CDR3 reads CSVGGGSYNEQFF. As DNA, the CDR3 is TGCAGCGTCGGTGGCGGGAGCTACAATGAGCAGTTCTTC.